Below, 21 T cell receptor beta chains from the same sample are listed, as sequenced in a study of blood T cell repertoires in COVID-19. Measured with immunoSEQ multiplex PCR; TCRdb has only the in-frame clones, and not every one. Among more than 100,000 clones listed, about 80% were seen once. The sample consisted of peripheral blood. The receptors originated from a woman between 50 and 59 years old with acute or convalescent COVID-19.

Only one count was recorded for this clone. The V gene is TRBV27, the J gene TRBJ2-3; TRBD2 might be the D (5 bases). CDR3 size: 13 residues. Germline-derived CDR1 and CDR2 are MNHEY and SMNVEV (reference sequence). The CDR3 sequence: CEVLRDCTDTQYF. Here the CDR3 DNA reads TGTGAAGTCCTTCGGGATTGCACAGATACGCAGTATTTT.

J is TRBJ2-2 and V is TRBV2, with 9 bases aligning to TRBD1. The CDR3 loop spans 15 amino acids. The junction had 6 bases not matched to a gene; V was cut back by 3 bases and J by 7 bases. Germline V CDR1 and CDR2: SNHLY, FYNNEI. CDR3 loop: CASSDRQGDLGELFF. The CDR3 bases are TGTGCCAGCAGTGACCGACAGGGGGATCTCGGGGAGCTGTTTTTT.

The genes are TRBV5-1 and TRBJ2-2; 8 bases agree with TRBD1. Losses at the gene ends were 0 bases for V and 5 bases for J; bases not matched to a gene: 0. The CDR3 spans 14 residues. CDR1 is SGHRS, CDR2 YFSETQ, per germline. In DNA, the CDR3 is TGCGCCAGCAGCTTGGGACAGGGGACCGGGGAGCTGTTTTTT. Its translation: CASSLGQGTGELFF.

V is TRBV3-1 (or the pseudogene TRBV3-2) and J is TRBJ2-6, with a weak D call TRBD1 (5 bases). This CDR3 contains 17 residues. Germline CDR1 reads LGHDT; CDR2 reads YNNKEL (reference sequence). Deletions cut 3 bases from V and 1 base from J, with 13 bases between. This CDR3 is CASSQSGAVSGANVLTF. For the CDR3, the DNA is TGTGCCAGCAGCCAGAGTGGGGCGGTATCTGGGGCCAACGTCCTGACTTTC.

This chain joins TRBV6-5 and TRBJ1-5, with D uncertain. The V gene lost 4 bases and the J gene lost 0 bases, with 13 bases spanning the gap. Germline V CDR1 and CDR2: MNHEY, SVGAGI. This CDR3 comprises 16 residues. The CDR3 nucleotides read TGTGCCAGCAGTTCCACAGCGGTGGGTAGCAATCAGCCCCAGCATTTT. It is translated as CASSSTAVGSNQPQHF.

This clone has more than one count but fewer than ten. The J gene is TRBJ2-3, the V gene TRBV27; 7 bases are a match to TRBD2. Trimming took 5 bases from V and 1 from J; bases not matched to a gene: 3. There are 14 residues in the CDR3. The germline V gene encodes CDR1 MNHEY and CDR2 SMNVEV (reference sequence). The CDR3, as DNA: TGTGCCAGCAGTCGGGCGGGGGGCACAGATACGCAGTATTTT. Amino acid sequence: CASSRAGGTDTQYF.

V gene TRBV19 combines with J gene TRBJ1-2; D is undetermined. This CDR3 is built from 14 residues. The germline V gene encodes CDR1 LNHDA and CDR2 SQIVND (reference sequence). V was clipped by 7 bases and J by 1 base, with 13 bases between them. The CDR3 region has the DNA TGTGCCAGTAACTGGCGGGTGTTTAACTATGGCTACACCTTC. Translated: CASNWRVFNYGYTF.

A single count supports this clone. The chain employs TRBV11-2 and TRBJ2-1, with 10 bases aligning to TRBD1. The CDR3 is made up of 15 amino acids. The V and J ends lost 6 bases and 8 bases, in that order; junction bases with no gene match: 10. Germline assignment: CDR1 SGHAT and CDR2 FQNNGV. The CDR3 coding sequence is TGTGCCAGCAGTATGGGGACAGGGGTTTGGGATGAGCAGTTCTTC. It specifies CASSMGTGVWDEQFF.

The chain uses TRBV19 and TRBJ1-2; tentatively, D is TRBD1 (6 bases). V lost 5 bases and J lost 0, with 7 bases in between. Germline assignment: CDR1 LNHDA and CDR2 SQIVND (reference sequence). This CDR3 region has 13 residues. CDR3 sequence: CASSRTANYGYTF. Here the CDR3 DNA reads TGTGCCAGTAGTCGGACAGCTAACTATGGCTACACCTTC.

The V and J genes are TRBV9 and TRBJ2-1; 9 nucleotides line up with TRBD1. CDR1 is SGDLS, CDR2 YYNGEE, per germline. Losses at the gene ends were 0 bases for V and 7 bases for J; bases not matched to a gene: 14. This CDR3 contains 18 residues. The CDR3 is CASSVAGSGGTGLNEQFF. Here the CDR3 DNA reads TGTGCCAGCAGCGTAGCTGGGAGTGGAGGGACAGGGCTAAATGAGCAGTTCTTC.

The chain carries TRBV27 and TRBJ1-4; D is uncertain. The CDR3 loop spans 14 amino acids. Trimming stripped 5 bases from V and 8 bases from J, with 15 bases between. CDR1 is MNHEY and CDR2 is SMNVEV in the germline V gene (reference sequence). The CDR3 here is CASSRAGLEEKLFF. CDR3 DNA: TGTGCCAGCAGTCGAGCTGGGCTTGAAGAAAAACTGTTTTTT.

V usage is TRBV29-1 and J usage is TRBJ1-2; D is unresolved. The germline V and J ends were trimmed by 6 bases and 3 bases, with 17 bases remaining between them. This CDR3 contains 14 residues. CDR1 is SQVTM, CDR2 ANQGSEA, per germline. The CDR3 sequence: CSVAREVPYYGYTF. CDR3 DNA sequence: TGCAGCGTAGCCCGGGAGGTCCCCTACTATGGCTACACCTTC.

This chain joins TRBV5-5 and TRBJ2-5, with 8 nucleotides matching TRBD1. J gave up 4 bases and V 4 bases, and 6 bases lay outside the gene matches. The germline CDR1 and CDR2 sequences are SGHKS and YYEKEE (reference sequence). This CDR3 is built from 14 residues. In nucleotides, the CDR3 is TGTGCCAGCAGCCCCGGGACAGGACGAGAGACCCAGTACTTC. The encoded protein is CASSPGTGRETQYF.

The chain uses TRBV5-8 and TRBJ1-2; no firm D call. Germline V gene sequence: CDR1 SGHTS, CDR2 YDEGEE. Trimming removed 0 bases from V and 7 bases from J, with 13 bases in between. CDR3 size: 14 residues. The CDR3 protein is CASSLGSPVSGYTF. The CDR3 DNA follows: TGTGCCAGCAGCTTGGGTTCACCGGTTAGTGGCTACACCTTC.

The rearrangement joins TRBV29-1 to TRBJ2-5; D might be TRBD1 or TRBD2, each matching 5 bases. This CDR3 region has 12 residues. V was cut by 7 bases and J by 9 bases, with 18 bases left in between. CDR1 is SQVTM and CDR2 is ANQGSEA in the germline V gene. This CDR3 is CSGGSGPRAQYF. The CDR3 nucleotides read TGCAGCGGGGGGAGCGGACCCCGGGCCCAGTACTTC.

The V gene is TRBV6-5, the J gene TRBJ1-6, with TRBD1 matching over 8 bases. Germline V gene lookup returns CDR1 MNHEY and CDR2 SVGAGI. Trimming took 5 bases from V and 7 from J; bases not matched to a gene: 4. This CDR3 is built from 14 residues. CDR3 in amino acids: CASSPGGRNSPLHF. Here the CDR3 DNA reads TGTGCCAGCAGTCCAGGGGGCAGAAATTCACCCCTCCACTTT.

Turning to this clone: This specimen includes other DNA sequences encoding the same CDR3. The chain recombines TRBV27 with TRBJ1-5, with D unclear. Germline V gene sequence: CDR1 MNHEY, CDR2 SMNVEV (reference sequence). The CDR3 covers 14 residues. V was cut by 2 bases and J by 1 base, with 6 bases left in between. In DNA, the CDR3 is TGTGCCAGCAGTTTAGCGGGAAGCAATCAGCCCCAGCATTTT. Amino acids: CASSLAGSNQPQHF.

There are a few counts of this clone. The CDR3 protein is CASSLVWDRGGSPLHF. CDR3 DNA sequence: TGTGCCAGCAGCTTAGTCTGGGACAGGGGAGGATCACCCCTCCACTTT. The genes are TRBV11-3 and TRBJ1-6; the match to TRBD1 covers 10 bases. Germline lookup yields CDR1 SGHNT and CDR2 YENEEA. V trimming: 1 base; J trimming: 10 bases; junction bases outside the gene matches: 7. This CDR3 comprises 16 residues.

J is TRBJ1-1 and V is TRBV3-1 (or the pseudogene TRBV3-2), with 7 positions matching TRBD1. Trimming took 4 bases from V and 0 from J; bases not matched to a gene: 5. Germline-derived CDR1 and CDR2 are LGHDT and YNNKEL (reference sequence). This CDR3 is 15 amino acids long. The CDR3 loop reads CASSLGGQVNTEAFF. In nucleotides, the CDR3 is TGTGCCAGCAGCCTAGGAGGACAGGTGAACACTGAAGCTTTCTTT.

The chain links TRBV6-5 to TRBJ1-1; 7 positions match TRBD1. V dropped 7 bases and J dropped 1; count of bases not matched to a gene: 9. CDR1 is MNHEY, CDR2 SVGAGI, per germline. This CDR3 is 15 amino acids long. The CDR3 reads CASNTPQGRNTEAFF. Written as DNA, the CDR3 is TGTGCCAGCAATACTCCACAGGGGAGGAACACTGAAGCTTTCTTT.

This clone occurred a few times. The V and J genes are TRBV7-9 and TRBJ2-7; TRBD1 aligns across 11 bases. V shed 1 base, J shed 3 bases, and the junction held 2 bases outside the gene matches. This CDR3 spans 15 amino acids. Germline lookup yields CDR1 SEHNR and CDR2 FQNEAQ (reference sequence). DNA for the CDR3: TGTGCCAGCAGCTTAGGGACAGGGGGCTTCTACGAGCAGTACTTC. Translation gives CASSLGTGGFYEQYF.